This TCR beta chain is from a study of cytomegalovirus exposure and HLA in healthy donors. PCR amplification relied on 60 Vbeta primers (plus 13 Jbeta primers). The repertoire was sequenced with immunoSEQ multiplex PCR; TCRdb's copy has only in-frame clones and lacks some. The sample shows some 60,000 clones, and under 7% sits with its ten largest clones. Germline V gene sequence: CDR1 GTSNPN, CDR2 SVGIG (reference sequence). The CDR3 extends over 13 amino acids. The TCR sequence derives from a man aged 30-40 years in good health and CMV-seropositive. Sequencing was performed on PBMCs. The chain joins TRBV30 to TRBJ2-5, with a tentative D call TRBD2 (5 bases). The CDR3, as DNA: TGTGCAATCACCCCGGGGTACCAAGAGACCCAGTACTTC. Protein sequence: CAITPGYQETQYF. The variable domain in full, with the rest retrieved from reference TRBV30 and TRBJ2-5, is SQTIHQWPATLVQPVGSPLSLECTVEGTSNPNLYWYRQAAGRGLQLLFYSVGIGQISSEVPQNLSASRPQDRQFILSSKKLLLSDSGFYLCAITPGYQETQYFGPGTRLLVL.